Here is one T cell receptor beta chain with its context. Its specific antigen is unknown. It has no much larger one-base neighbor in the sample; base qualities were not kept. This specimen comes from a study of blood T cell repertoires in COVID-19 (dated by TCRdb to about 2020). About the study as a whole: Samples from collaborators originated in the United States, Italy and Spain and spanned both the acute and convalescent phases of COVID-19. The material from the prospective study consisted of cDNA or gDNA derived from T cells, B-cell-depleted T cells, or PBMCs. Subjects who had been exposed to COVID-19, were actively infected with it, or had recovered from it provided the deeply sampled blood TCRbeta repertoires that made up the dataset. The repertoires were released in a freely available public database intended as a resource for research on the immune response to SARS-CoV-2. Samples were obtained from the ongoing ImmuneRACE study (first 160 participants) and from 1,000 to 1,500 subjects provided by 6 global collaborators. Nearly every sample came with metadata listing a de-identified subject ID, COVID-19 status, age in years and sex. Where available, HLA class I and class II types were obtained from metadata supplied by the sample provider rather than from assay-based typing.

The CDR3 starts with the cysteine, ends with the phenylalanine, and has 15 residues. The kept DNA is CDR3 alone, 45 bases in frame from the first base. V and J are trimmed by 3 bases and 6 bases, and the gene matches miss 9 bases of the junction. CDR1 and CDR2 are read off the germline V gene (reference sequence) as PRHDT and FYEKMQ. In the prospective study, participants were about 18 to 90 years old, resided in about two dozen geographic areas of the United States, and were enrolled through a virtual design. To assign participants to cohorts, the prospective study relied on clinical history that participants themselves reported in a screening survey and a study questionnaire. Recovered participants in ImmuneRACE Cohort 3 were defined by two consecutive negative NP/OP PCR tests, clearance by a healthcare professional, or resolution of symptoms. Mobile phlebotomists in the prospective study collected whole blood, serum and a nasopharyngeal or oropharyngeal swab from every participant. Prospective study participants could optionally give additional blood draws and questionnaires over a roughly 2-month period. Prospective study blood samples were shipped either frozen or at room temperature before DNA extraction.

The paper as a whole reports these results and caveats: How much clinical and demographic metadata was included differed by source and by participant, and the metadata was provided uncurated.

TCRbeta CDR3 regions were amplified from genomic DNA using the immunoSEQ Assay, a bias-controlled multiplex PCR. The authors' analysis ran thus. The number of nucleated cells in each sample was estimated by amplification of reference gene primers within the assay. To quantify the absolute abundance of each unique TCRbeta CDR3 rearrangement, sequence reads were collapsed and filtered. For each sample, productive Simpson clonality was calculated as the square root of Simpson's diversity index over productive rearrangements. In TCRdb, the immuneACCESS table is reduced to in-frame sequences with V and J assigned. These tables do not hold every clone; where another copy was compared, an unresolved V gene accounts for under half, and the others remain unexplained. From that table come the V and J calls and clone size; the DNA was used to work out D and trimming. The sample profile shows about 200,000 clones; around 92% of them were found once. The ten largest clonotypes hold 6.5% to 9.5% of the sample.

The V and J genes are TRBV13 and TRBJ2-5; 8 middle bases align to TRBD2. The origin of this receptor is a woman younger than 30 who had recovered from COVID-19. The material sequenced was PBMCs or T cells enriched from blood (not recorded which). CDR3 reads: CASSLASGGGKTQYF. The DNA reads TGTGCCAGCAGCTTGGCAAGCGGGGGAGGGAAGACCCAGTACTTC. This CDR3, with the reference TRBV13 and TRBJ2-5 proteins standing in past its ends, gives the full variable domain AAGVIQSPRHLIKEKRETATLKCYPIPRHDTVYWYQQGPGQDPQFLISFYEKMQSDKGSIPDRFSAQQFSDYHSELNMSSLELGDSALYFCASSLASGGGKTQYFGPGTRLLVL.